This is a list of T cell receptor beta chains from one sample in a study of blood T cell repertoires in COVID-19. Here immunoSEQ multiplex PCR was the method, and the copy in TCRdb shows in-frame clones only, minus some. The sample yields 150,000 to 180,000 clones, around three quarters seen once. Material: peripheral blood. The receptor source for this set is a man aged 80 or over with acute or convalescent COVID-19. Both conserved end residues are trimmed from each CDR3. D genes are given only for firm matches. Size is omitted from some rows. Given values are once, few, many or a class for expanded clones.

TRBV5-3	TRBD1	15	.	TRBJ1-6	ARSLARDRSYNSPLH
TRBV19	TRBD1	12	.	TRBJ1-5	ASRSGGSNQPQH
TRBV2	TRBD1	12	.	TRBJ1-4	ASSVIQGGEKLF
TRBV5-1	TRBD1	13	.	TRBJ2-1	ASSEGQGLYNEQF
TRBV28	TRBD2	12	.	TRBJ2-1	ASSRSGGVREQF
TRBV5-5	TRBD1	12	.	TRBJ1-2	ASAVGTGGDGYT
TRBV2	.	11	.	TRBJ2-3	ASRRAEKDTQY
TRBV11-3	.	13	.	TRBJ2-1	ASSLDWQGYNEQF
TRBV6-5	.	11	.	TRBJ2-1	ASTSNRGNEQF
TRBV30	.	13	many	TRBJ1-5	AWSHREGGNQPQH
TRBV19	TRBD1	15	.	TRBJ1-5	ASTLWGGQGSDQPQH
TRBV2	.	9	.	TRBJ1-1	ASLRENEAF
TRBV5-1	TRBD1	14	.	TRBJ1-1	ASRENTGTGYTEAF
TRBV9	.	10	.	TRBJ1-2	ASSSSGFGYT
TRBV30	.	11	.	TRBJ2-1	AWSVLGHNEQF
TRBV19	.	13	once	TRBJ1-6	ASTEGGGIGSPLH
TRBV19	.	13	.	TRBJ2-3	ASSIDAARGDTQY
TRBV4-3	.	11	.	TRBJ1-3	ASSQRLENTIY
TRBV5-1	.	12	.	TRBJ2-6	ATSRGSGANVLT
TRBV24-1	.	17	.	TRBJ2-6	ATSDLFRGFYSGANVLT
TRBV5-4	.	13	.	TRBJ2-2	ASSLDRVNTGELF
TRBV29-1	TRBD2	11	.	TRBJ2-3	SVGGGGTDTQY
TRBV11-2	.	10	.	TRBJ1-2	ASSLQNYGYT
TRBV13	.	13	.	TRBJ1-3	ASSPLWAGGNTIY
TRBV5-4	.	13	few	TRBJ2-4	ASSSEITAKNIQY
TRBV14	TRBD2	13	.	TRBJ2-3	ASSPLRGGADTQY
TRBV29-1	.	11	.	TRBJ1-2	SVERQGQDGYT
TRBV27	TRBD1	14	.	TRBJ1-6	ASSSTTGVYNSPLH
TRBV14	.	13	.	TRBJ2-1	ASSQNGGFYNEQF
TRBV7-2	TRBD2	15	.	TRBJ2-5	ASSYRGPSGPPRTQY
TRBV7-3	TRBD1	14	.	TRBJ2-6	ASSATGGSGANVLT
TRBV10-3	TRBD1	11	.	TRBJ1-1	AIRTGADTEAF
TRBV7-2	.	11	.	TRBJ1-6	ASSLDGDSPLH
TRBV5-4	.	12	.	TRBJ2-1	ASSFGSSYNEQF
TRBV5-1	TRBD2	15	few	TRBJ2-3	ASSLASGGTRTDTQY
TRBV12-3/TRBV12-4	.	11	.	TRBJ1-1	ASSLLGQEEAF
TRBV2	.	11	.	TRBJ1-5	ASSKEQNQPQH
TRBV18	.	11	few	TRBJ1-5	ASSQQVNQPQH
TRBV7-8	.	15	.	TRBJ2-3	ASSPGSLAGVTDTQY
TRBV28	.	10	.	TRBJ1-5	ASSLPNQPQH